This T cell receptor beta chain was recovered during a study of CD4 T cells in relation to SARS-CoV-2 and coronaviruses listed by TCRdb under 2021. General notes on the study: In the ViraFEST assay, PBMCs were cultured with antigen for less than 11 days, after which TCR beta CDR3s were sequenced to identify clonal expansions specific to the antigen. A median age of about 39 years, with a range of about 21 to 72 years, was recorded for the full convalescent cohort of over 9 patients. The approximately 12 convalescent patients included 8 males and 4 females; two subjects were Hispanic. Using patient-derived lymphoblastoid cell lines, the shared crossreactive spike epitopes were mapped to their HLA restriction. At the level of individual TCR clonotypes, the study evaluated whether memory CD4+ T cells crossreact between the spike proteins of SARS-CoV-2 and those of common cold coronaviruses. The Adaptive Biotechnologies TCR-sequencing kit was used for samples from a few pre-COVID donors and for the naive versus memory experiments, whereas the other data were Illumina-based. A different TCR-beta assay, based on Illumina, was used to sequence expansion assays from other donors in the study. Study-level results and caveats: Pre-pandemic and post-infection samples were not both contributed by any donor, so tracing of the source of pre-existing responses was limited. The study was limited by small numbers of patients and tested TCRs. Crossreactivity analysis was centred on spike protein, so crossreactivity against other viral proteins was not assessed. Compared with monoreactive clones, crossreactive clones had significantly weaker SARS-CoV-2-driven expansion, a result consistent with antigenic imprinting. Around two thirds of donors had memory CD4+ clonotypes that crossrecognized SARS-CoV-2 and at least one common cold coronavirus spike. Naive versus memory sequencing indicated the assay detects memory recall responses rather than primary responses primed during culture.

To separate naive from memory CD4+ T cells, cryopreserved PBMCs first underwent CD4 enrichment and then EasySep naive CD4+ T cell enrichment. Sorted naive or memory CD4+ T cells (10^5) were cultured 1:1 with T cell-depleted PBMCs and CEF peptides for 10 days. Each peptide culture condition was generally run in triplicate replicate wells. PBMCs were isolated from leukapheresis product or whole blood by Ficoll-Paque PLUS gradient centrifugation. PBMCs were either cryopreserved at -140 degrees C or used fresh in the expansion assay. The QIAamp Micro DNA Kit was used to extract genomic DNA from the CD4+ T cells. DNA from CEF-cultured naive and memory CD4+ T cells underwent immunoSEQ TCR-beta sequencing at survey level. Per the authors' processing: During preprocessing, nonproductive sequences were removed, along with CDR3s that did not begin with C, did not end with F or W, or were shorter than 7 amino acids. Antigen-specific clonotypes were called with the MANAFEST web app, based on expansion relative to reference and other culture wells. A clone was considered positive if the clone showed significant expansion compared with the reference culture in 2 of 3 replicate wells at an FDR below 0.05. To be called positive, a clone also had to show significant expansion compared with every other tandem well and an odds ratio greater than 5. Cultured and uncultured naive and memory CD4+ repertoires were searched for previously identified spike- and CEF-reactive CDR3s. Pairwise Levenshtein distance, computed with the stringdist R package after three terminal residues were trimmed from each end, was used as the measure of CDR3 homology. The table comes from immuneACCESS by way of TCRdb, which keeps in-frame sequences with V and J called. Part of the clones is missing from these tables; in studies checked, under half for an unresolved V gene and the rest for unknown reasons. V and J calls and clone size are as listed in that table; D and trimming were resolved from the DNA. The sample table lists 35,000 to 40,000 clones, more than 65% of them with a count of one. Of the sample, 3.5% to 5.5% falls within the top ten clones.

V is reduced by 4 bases and J by 2 bases, leaving a spacing of 10 bases between them. CDR1 and CDR2 are drawn from the germline V gene (reference sequence): SGHNT, YYREEE. Spanning cysteine to phenylalanine, the CDR3 consists of 13 amino acids. Of all the DNA, just the CDR3 is kept, 39 bases in frame from base 1. Concerning this clone: Its antigen is still unknown. Qualities for individual bases were not recorded, and no much larger clone is one base off.

The receptor chain draws on TRBV5-4 and TRBJ2-7; D gene: possibly TRBD1, on 6 matching bases. This TCR derives from an adult with COVID-19. The sequencing sample was made of naive CD4+ T cells from PBMCs, cultured in vitro. The sample's cell subset or site label, in plain terms: naive CD4+ T cells isolated by negative enrichment. The DNA sequence is TGTGCCAGCAGCCAACAGGGTCCCTACGAGCAGTACTTC. Translated, it reads CASSQQGPYEQYF.